This T cell receptor (beta chain) emerged from a study of cytomegalovirus exposure and HLA in healthy donors. About the study: Unique TCR beta sequences numbering some 120 million came from 190 million or so T cells in an earlier analysis. Notes on the study in general: An assumption of roughly uniform sequencing depth across donors underlay the presence/absence analyses. In vitro confirmation showed a few CMV-associated chains to be CMV antigen specific.

The CDR3 sequence is 15 residues long. V lost 7 bases and J lost 9; bases outside the gene matches: 16. The germline CDR1 and CDR2 sequences are SGHRS and YFSETQ. It was healthy bone marrow donors who served as donors. Use of 60 Vbeta and 13 Jbeta primers characterized the PCR. Sequenced by immunoSEQ multiplex PCR; TCRdb stores in-frame clones only, minus some. The data show roughly 150,000 clones, with 70% seen just once and 1.6% held by the top ten. This clone was picked up a small number of times. Its antigen remains unknown. This chain uses TRBV5-1 with TRBJ2-1; TRBD2 aligns across 7 bases. The source of this sequence is a woman in her thirties in good health and CMV-seronegative. The sequenced sample consisted of PBMCs. The CDR3 coding sequence is TGCGCCAGCGGGGACTGGCCGATAGGGGAGGGTGAGCAGTTCTTC. This encodes CASGDWPIGEGEQFF.